A single sample gave rise to the 20 T cell receptor beta chains below, sequenced in a study of blood T cell repertoires in COVID-19. Some clones are missing from TCRdb's copy, which holds only in-frame ones; the method was immunoSEQ multiplex PCR. The table has 110,000 to 150,000 clones, approximately 88% seen once. The sample taken for sequencing was peripheral blood. Source of these receptors: a woman aged 45-60 years with acute or convalescent COVID-19.

The chain combines TRBV5-4 with TRBJ1-1; D call uncertain. Germline V gives CDR1 SGHNT, CDR2 YYREEE (reference sequence). Trimming stripped 0 bases from V and 5 bases from J, with 8 bases between. The CDR3 runs to 13 residues. The CDR3 protein is CASSLDRETEAFF. The CDR3 bases are TGTGCCAGCAGCTTGGACCGGGAAACTGAAGCTTTCTTT.

The V gene is TRBV3-1 (or the pseudogene TRBV3-2), the J gene TRBJ1-5; D is perhaps TRBD1 (5 bases). The CDR3 sequence is 15 residues long. Germline assignment: CDR1 LGHDT and CDR2 YNNKEL (reference sequence). V lost 5 bases and J 7 bases, leaving 18 bases between the germline ends. CDR3 DNA: TGTGCCAGCAGCTTCGGTGGAGGGGAGGGCCAGCCCCAGCATTTT. Protein sequence: CASSFGGGEGQPQHF.

The chain employs TRBV6-5 and TRBJ1-3, with D unresolved. The CDR3 is made up of 12 amino acids. V was trimmed by 8 bases and J by 0 bases, leaving 5 bases between them. CDR1 MNHEY and CDR2 SVGAGI come from the germline V gene. Written as DNA, the CDR3 is TGTGCCAGCGAGAGCTCTGGAAACACCATATATTTT. Translated, it gives CASESSGNTIYF.

V and J are TRBV28 and TRBJ2-1; TRBD2 agrees at 9 bases. CDR3 length: 14 residues. Trimming at V came to 3 bases and at J to 12 bases, leaving 9 bases not matched to a gene. Germline V gene data show CDR1 as MDHEN and CDR2 as SYDVKM. CDR3 sequence (DNA): TGTGCCAGCAGTTTCCAACCCCGCGGGGGGGGGCAGTTCTTC. Its protein product is CASSFQPRGGGQFF.

This clone was detected only a few times. This sequence joins TRBV29-1 and TRBJ1-2, with 11 bases matching TRBD1. Germline loops: CDR1 SQVTM, CDR2 ANQGSEA. V shed 8 bases and J 4 bases; nucleotides not matched to a gene: 6. This CDR3 is built from 13 residues. CDR3 bases: TGCAGCTCCGGGACAGGGGGTGGCTATGGCTACACCTTC. Encoded protein: CSSGTGGGYGYTF.

The chain recombines TRBV9 with TRBJ1-3, with a weak D call TRBD1 (6 bases). V lost 3 bases and J 0 bases, leaving 7 bases between the germline ends. CDR1 and CDR2 (germline): SGDLS, YYNGEE. This CDR3 has 14 amino acids. The CDR3 DNA sequence: TGTGCCAGCAGCGAGGGACACTCTGGAAACACCATATATTTT. Protein product: CASSEGHSGNTIYF.

The J gene is TRBJ1-5, the V gene TRBV5-1, with a weak D call TRBD1 (6 bases). Germline lookup yields CDR1 SGHRS and CDR2 YFSETQ. The CDR3 has 14 amino acids. V shed 0 bases and J shed 5 bases, with 9 bases lying between them. The CDR3 region has the DNA TGCGCCAGCAGCTTGGAAGGGGGTCATCAGCCCCAGCATTTT. This gives the protein CASSLEGGHQPQHF.

The rearrangement uses TRBV18 and TRBJ1-4; 10 bases fit TRBD1. With V trimmed by 4 bases and J by 0 bases, 8 bases remained unmatched. CDR3 length: 18 amino acids. Germline CDR1 reads KGHSH; CDR2 reads LQKENI. For the CDR3, the DNA is TGTGCCAGCTCACAGAGACAGGGGGCGGGAGCAACTAATGAAAAACTGTTTTTT. It yields the protein CASSQRQGAGATNEKLFF.

This clone was seen once. This rearrangement joins TRBV7-9 to TRBJ1-2; possible D gene TRBD1, 6 bases. CDR3 length: 13 residues. V shed 2 bases and J shed 3 bases, with 7 bases lying between them. Germline CDR1 and CDR2: SEHNR and FQNEAQ (reference sequence). DNA for the CDR3: TGTGCCAGCAGCTTACGGACAGACTATGGCTACACCTTC. Translating it yields CASSLRTDYGYTF.

The rearrangement joins TRBV11-2 to TRBJ2-2, with no clear D. There are 13 residues in the CDR3. The V end lost 3 bases, the J end lost 2 bases, and 4 bases lay between the germline ends. CDR1 SGHAT and CDR2 FQNNGV come from the germline V gene. This chain's CDR3 is CASSLTNTGELFF. The CDR3 nucleotides read TGTGCCAGCAGCTTGACAAACACCGGGGAGCTGTTTTTT.

Comments on this clone: This sample also contains other DNA sequences that code for the same CDR3. The gene calls are TRBV19 and TRBJ1-5; D is unresolved. The germline gives CDR1 LNHDA, CDR2 SQIVND (reference sequence). There are 13 residues in the CDR3. V lost 7 bases and J lost 4, with 11 bases in between. The DNA of the CDR3 is TGTGCCAGTACATCCACGGGAAATCAGCCCCAGCATTTT. It is translated as CASTSTGNQPQHF.

The chain joins TRBV5-1 to TRBJ1-1, with 9 positions matching TRBD1. There are 15 residues in the CDR3. The trim removed 4 bases at V and 3 bases at J, leaving 7 bases unmatched. From germline, CDR1 is SGHRS and CDR2 YFSETQ. The CDR3 sequence is CASSSRQGEDTEAFF. The CDR3 nucleotides are TGCGCCAGCAGCAGTCGACAGGGGGAGGACACTGAAGCTTTCTTT. Based on the CDR3 plus reference TRBV5-1 and TRBJ1-1, the full variable domain is KAGVTQTPRYLIKTRGQQVTLSCSPISGHRSVSWYQQTPGQGLQFLFEYFSETQRNKGNFPGRFSGRQFSNSRSEMNVSTLELGDSALYLCASSSRQGEDTEAFFGQGTRLTVV.

Only one count was recorded for this clone. This chain connects TRBV6-5 to TRBJ1-2, with TRBD1 matching 7 bases. The CDR3 contains 12 residues. Germline V gene sequence: CDR1 MNHEY, CDR2 SVGAGI. V shed 6 bases, J shed 8 bases, and the junction held 6 bases outside the gene matches. The CDR3 nucleotides read TGTGCCAGCAGGGAGGGGGCCCGAGGCTACACCTTC. Translated, it gives CASREGARGYTF.

This rearrangement joins TRBV6-5 to TRBJ1-2; TRBD1 matches 11 bases. J gave up 8 bases and V 0 bases, and 8 bases lay outside the gene matches. CDR3 length equals 16 residues. The germline CDR1 and CDR2 sequences are MNHEY and SVGAGI. This chain's CDR3 is CASSYSTGQGAFGYTF. The CDR3 DNA is TGTGCCAGCAGTTACTCCACCGGACAGGGGGCTTTCGGCTACACCTTC.

This clone was seen once. The chain combines TRBV5-1 with TRBJ1-4; 8 bases agree with TRBD1. J gave up 4 bases and V 3 bases, and 5 bases lay outside the gene matches. CDR3 length: 15 residues. Germline lookup yields CDR1 SGHRS and CDR2 YFSETQ. This CDR3 is CASSSQGANNEKLFF. The CDR3, as DNA: TGCGCCAGCAGCTCCCAGGGGGCTAATAATGAAAAACTGTTTTTT.

The chain joins TRBV7-9 to TRBJ1-4, with a weak D call TRBD1 (5 bases). V lost 6 bases and J 4 bases, leaving 15 bases between the germline ends. CDR3 length: 15 amino acids. Germline assignment: CDR1 SEHNR and CDR2 FQNEAQ (reference sequence). The chain's CDR3 is CASRVGTALNEKLFF. In DNA, the CDR3 is TGTGCCAGCAGGGTTGGGACTGCCCTTAATGAAAAACTGTTTTTT.

V and J are TRBV7-9 and TRBJ1-5; the match to TRBD1 covers 8 bases. Germline assignment: CDR1 SEHNR and CDR2 FQNEAQ (reference sequence). The CDR3 is 13 residues long. Trimming took 4 bases from V and 8 from J; bases not matched to a gene: 4. The chain's CDR3 is CASSSDRVKPQHF. The CDR3 bases are TGTGCCAGCAGCTCGGACAGGGTAAAGCCCCAGCATTTT.

This clone occurred once. The chain is built from TRBV18 and TRBJ1-5; TRBD1 might be the D (5 bases). Germline lookup yields CDR1 KGHSH and CDR2 LQKENI. The CDR3 length is 18 residues. Trimming shortened V by 5 bases and J by 5 bases, and 25 bases separated the two germline ends. The CDR3 DNA reads as TGTGCCAGCTCAGAGACCTTGCGGGCGGGGGGATCCCATCAGCCCCAGCATTTT. Protein sequence: CASSETLRAGGSHQPQHF.

Only a few counts were recorded for this clone. This chain connects TRBV7-2 to TRBJ2-5; D remains ambiguous. CDR3 length: 13 residues. Germline CDR1 is SGHTA and CDR2 is FQGNSA. Between the trimmed V and J ends, which lost 0 bases and 0 bases, there was a span of 2 bases. Here the CDR3 DNA reads TGTGCCAGCAGCTTAGCCAACCAAGAGACCCAGTACTTC. Protein: CASSLANQETQYF.

This clone was counted only a few times. The gene calls are TRBV6-4 and TRBJ1-2; no clear D gene. Trimming removed 7 bases from V and 8 bases from J, with 23 bases in between. Germline V gene lookup returns CDR1 MRHNA and CDR2 SNTAGT. The CDR3 contains 15 residues. CDR3 DNA sequence: TGTGCCAGCAAAGATCTACCGTCAAATCCCGGGGGCTACACCTTC. Translation gives CASKDLPSNPGGYTF.